The 7 T cell receptor beta chains below come from one sample, sequenced in a study of blood T cells in healthy people across ages. The authors ran a second PCR of about 6 to 11 cycles using a sample-barcoded 5' primer and a J-beta primer mix. One entry per CDR3 protein, called by TCRdb with MiXCR from the 5' RACE reads. Of approximately 680,000 distinct CDR3 sequences listed, around 32% are singletons. Sequencing was performed on blood. These receptors were obtained from a woman aged 80 or over in good health.

This clonotype was seen many times. The chain carries TRBV4-2 and TRBJ2-5; D might be TRBD1 or TRBD2, each matching 5 bases. Germline assignment: CDR1 LGHNA and CDR2 YNFKEQ. The CDR3 runs 15 residues. The V gene lost 1 base and the J gene lost 3 bases, with 12 bases spanning the gap. CDR3 amino acids: CASSQGTGREETQYF. The DNA for the CDR3 is TGTGCCAGCAGCCAAGGTACGGGACGAGAAGAGACCCAGTACTTC.

The table lists this clonotype with a few counts. This chain uses TRBV2 with TRBJ1-6; TRBD1 agrees at 10 bases. The V gene's germline CDR1 is SNHLY and CDR2 FYNNEI. This CDR3 region has 15 residues. V shed 2 bases, J shed 6 bases, and the junction held 1 base outside the gene matches. CDR3 sequence: CASSERDRGNSPLHF. The CDR3 DNA reads as TGTGCCAGCAGTGAAAGGGACAGGGGTAATTCACCCCTCCACTTT.

This clonotype was recorded at least ten times. The rearrangement joins TRBV6-5 to TRBJ2-7, with 7 nucleotides matching TRBD1. Germline CDR1 is MNHEY and CDR2 is SVGAGI. The V and J ends lost 1 base and 5 bases, in that order; junction bases with no gene match: 8. The CDR3 has 15 residues. CDR3 region: CASSYLGTGDHEQYF. The CDR3 region has the DNA TGTGCCAGCAGTTACTTGGGAACAGGGGACCACGAGCAGTACTTC.

The chain uses TRBV3-1 and TRBJ2-1, with TRBD2 matching 7 bases. V lost 4 bases, J lost 2 bases, and 14 bases stayed unmatched. The CDR3 has 18 residues. Germline assignment: CDR1 LGHDT and CDR2 YNNKEL (reference sequence). The chain's CDR3 is CASSPLGAGQRTYNEQFF. The CDR3 region has the DNA TGTGCCAGCAGCCCCCTAGGAGCGGGGCAAAGAACCTACAATGAGCAGTTCTTC.

Only a few counts were recorded for this clonotype. A clone one base away is much larger, so this may be a read error. V gene TRBV20-1 combines with J gene TRBJ1-2, with 8 bases matching TRBD1. Germline CDR1 DFQATT, CDR2 SNEGSKA (reference sequence). The CDR3 has 15 residues. The ends lost 8 bases at V and 3 bases at J; junction bases unmatched: 14. Here the CDR3 reads CSTPDRGWGYYGYTF. For the CDR3, the DNA is TGCAGTACACCCGACAGGGGTTGGGGGTACTATGGCTACACCTTC.

There are a few counts of this clonotype. This chain joins TRBV6-2 or TRBV6-3 and TRBJ2-5; D may be TRBD2 (5 bases). The CDR3 totals 13 residues. Trimming stripped 2 bases from V and 4 bases from J, with 8 bases between. The germline gives CDR1 MNHEY, CDR2 SVGEGT. CDR3 region: CASSYRGIETQYF. The CDR3 DNA follows: TGTGCCAGCAGTTACCGGGGAATAGAGACCCAGTACTTC.

A remark on this clonotype: The junction does not match germline at one end; this may be a read error. This chain joins TRBV7-2 and TRBJ2-7; tentative D call: TRBD2 (6 bases). CDR3 length equals 16 residues. CDR1 is SGHTA and CDR2 is FQGNSA in the germline V gene. Here the CDR3 DNA reads TGTGCCTGCAGCTTAGTAGGAGGGACGGTAACCTACAAGCAGTACTTC. Amino acid sequence: CACSLVGGTVTYKQYF.